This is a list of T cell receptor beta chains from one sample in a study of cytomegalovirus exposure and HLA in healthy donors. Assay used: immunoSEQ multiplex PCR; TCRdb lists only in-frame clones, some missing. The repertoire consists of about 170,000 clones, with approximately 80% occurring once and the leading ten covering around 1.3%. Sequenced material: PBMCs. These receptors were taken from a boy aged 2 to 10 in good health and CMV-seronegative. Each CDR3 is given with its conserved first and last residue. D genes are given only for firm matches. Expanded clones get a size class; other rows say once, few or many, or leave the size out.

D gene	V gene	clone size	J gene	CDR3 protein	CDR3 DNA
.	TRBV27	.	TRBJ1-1	CASSFKSARGNTEAFF	TGTGCCAGCAGTTTTAAGTCGGCTAGGGGGAACACTGAAGCTTTCTTT
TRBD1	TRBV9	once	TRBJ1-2	CASSATGQGNYGYTF	TGTGCCAGCAGCGCAACGGGACAGGGAAACTATGGCTACACCTTC
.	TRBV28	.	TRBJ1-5	CASSFPPELLTPLTDSNQPQHF	TGTGCCAGCAGTTTTCCTCCGGAGCTCCTAACCCCCCTAACCGATAGCAATCAGCCCCAGCATTTT
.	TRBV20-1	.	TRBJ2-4	CSASAGSLQYF	TGCAGTGCTTCAGCCGGGAGCCTTCAGTACTTC
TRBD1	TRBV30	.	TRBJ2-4	CAWSQGTATNIQYF	TGTGCCTGGAGCCAAGGGACAGCAACAAACATTCAGTACTTC
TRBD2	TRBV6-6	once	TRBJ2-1	CASSYSGTTNYNEQFF	TGTGCCAGCAGTTACTCCGGGACTACCAACTACAATGAGCAGTTCTTC
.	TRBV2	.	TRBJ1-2	CASSEDQGGYGYTF	TGTGCCAGCAGTGAAGATCAGGGAGGCTATGGCTACACCTTC
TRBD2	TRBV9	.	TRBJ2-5	CASSVGLTSGEETQYF	TGTGCCAGCAGCGTAGGTCTGACTAGCGGGGAAGAGACCCAGTACTTC
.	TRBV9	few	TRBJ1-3	CASSVKGWDTIYF	TGTGCCAGCAGCGTAAAGGGGTGGGACACCATATATTTT
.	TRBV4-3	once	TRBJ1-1	CASSQAYQGNTEAFF	TGCGCCAGCAGCCAAGCATATCAGGGGAACACTGAAGCTTTCTTT
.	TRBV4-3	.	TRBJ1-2	CASSQDGGVNMGYTF	TGCGCCAGCAGCCAAGATGGGGGGGTTAATATGGGCTACACCTTC
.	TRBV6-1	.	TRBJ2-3	CASSGPGEDTQYF	TGTGCCAGCAGTGGTCCCGGGGAGGATACGCAGTATTTT
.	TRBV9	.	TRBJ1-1	CASSSLHGSVTEAFF	TGTGCCAGCAGCTCTCTCCACGGGTCAGTGACTGAAGCTTTCTTT
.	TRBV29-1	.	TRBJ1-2	CSDRERGGYGYTF	TGCAGCGATCGGGAGAGGGGGGGGTATGGCTACACCTTC
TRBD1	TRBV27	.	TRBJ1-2	CASSRGTGGFYGYTF	TGTGCCAGCAGCCGAGGGACAGGGGGCTTCTATGGCTACACCTTC
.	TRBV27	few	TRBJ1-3	CASSLTATGNTIYF	TGTGCCAGCAGTTTGACAGCAACTGGAAACACCATATATTTT
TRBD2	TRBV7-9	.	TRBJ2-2	CASSRSGGGTGELFF	TGTGCCAGCAGCCGTAGCGGGGGAGGCACCGGGGAGCTGTTTTTT
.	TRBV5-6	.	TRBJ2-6	CASSPPRGGSGANVLTF	TGTGCCAGCAGCCCTCCGAGGGGGGGTTCTGGGGCCAACGTCCTGACTTTC
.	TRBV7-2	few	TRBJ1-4	CASSSGELSNEKLFF	TGTGCCAGCAGCTCCGGGGAATTATCTAATGAAAAACTGTTTTTT
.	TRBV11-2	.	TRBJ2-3	CASSLESTVVADTQYF	TGTGCCAGCAGCTTAGAGTCCACCGTAGTTGCAGATACGCAGTATTTT
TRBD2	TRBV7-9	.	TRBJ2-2	CASSVPGTSVYTGELFF	TGTGCCAGCAGCGTACCCGGGACTAGCGTTTACACCGGGGAGCTGTTTTTT
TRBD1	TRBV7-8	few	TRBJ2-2	CASSSYRGPNTGELFF	TGTGCCAGCAGCTCGTACAGGGGGCCGAACACCGGGGAGCTGTTTTTT